A single sample is the source of the 12 T cell receptor beta chains below, sequenced in a study of shared clonotypes between healthy human individuals. The repertoire was sequenced with immunoSEQ multiplex PCR; TCRdb's copy has only in-frame clones and lacks some. The repertoire holds approximately 320,000 clones, with about 74% as singletons. Sequencing was performed on memory CD4+ T cells sorted from blood. As to subset: CD45RA-negative fraction. The receptors were gathered from a man under 40 in good health.

The chain has TRBV2 and TRBJ1-1, with TRBD1 matching over 7 bases. The V and J ends lost 3 bases and 11 bases, in that order; junction bases with no gene match: 3. There are 11 residues in the CDR3. Germline lookup yields CDR1 SNHLY and CDR2 FYNNEI. The CDR3 nucleotides are TGTGCCAGCAGTGACGACAGGGCGGCTTTCTTT. It yields the protein CASSDDRAAFF.

CDR3 DNA: TGTGCCAGCAGCTTAGGACGGGAGGTTTCCTACGAGCAGTACTTC. This encodes CASSLGREVSYEQYF. V usage is TRBV7-2 and J usage is TRBJ2-7, with TRBD2 matching 7 bases. The V segment lost 1 base and the J segment 1 base; nucleotides outside the gene matches: 4. The germline V gene has CDR1 SGHTA and CDR2 FQGNSA. The CDR3 length is 15 residues. The whole variable domain, remainder taken from reference TRBV7-2 and TRBJ2-7, is GAGVSQSPSNKVTEKGKDVELRCDPISGHTALYWYRQSLGQGLEFLIYFQGNSAPDKSGLPSDRFSAERTGGSVSTLTIQRTQQEDSAVYLCASSLGREVSYEQYFGPGTRLTVT.

The V call is TRBV6-5, the J call TRBJ2-3, with no clear D. This CDR3 contains 13 residues. Germline lookup yields CDR1 MNHEY and CDR2 SVGAGI. V was trimmed by 5 bases and J by 2 bases, leaving 8 bases between them. CDR3 nucleotides: TGTGCCAGCAGTGGGTGGGACACAGATACGCAGTATTTT. This sequence encodes CASSGWDTDTQYF.

This clone has a single count. This chain links TRBV4-3 with TRBJ2-7; 7 nucleotides align to TRBD1. This CDR3 comprises 15 residues. Trimming at V came to 0 bases and at J to 4 bases, leaving 6 bases not matched to a gene. Germline CDR1 LGHNA, CDR2 YSLEER. The CDR3: CASSQEWDSLYEQYF. CDR3 DNA sequence: TGCGCCAGCAGCCAAGAGTGGGACAGCCTTTACGAGCAGTACTTC.

V gene TRBV7-8 combines with J gene TRBJ2-1, with D maybe TRBD2 (7 bases). The CDR3 has 18 amino acids. Germline-derived CDR1 and CDR2 are SGHVS and FQNEAQ. The V end was cut by 4 bases, the J end by 0 bases, with 19 bases between. CDR3 nucleotide sequence: TGTGCCAGCAGCTCATTAAGGGGGGGGACCAGCTCCTACAATGAGCAGTTCTTC. It codes for CASSSLRGGTSSYNEQFF.

V usage is TRBV15 and J usage is TRBJ2-4; 9 positions match TRBD1. Germline assignment: CDR1 LNHNV and CDR2 YYDKDF (reference sequence). This CDR3 has 17 amino acids. Germline trimming cut 5 bases from V and 0 bases from J; bases unmatched to any gene: 8. CDR3 protein: CATSVDRGGIAKNIQYF. CDR3 DNA sequence: TGTGCCACCAGCGTGGACAGGGGTGGGATAGCCAAAAACATTCAGTACTTC.

This rearrangement joins TRBV28 to TRBJ2-7; D is perhaps TRBD1 (5 bases). Trimming cost V 5 bases and J 5 bases, with 16 bases left between them. The CDR3 sequence is 14 residues long. CDR1 is MDHEN, CDR2 SYDVKM, per germline. The CDR3, as DNA: TGTGCCAGCAGTGGCGGCAGGGCGGTAAACGAGCAGTACTTC. Its protein is CASSGGRAVNEQYF.

This clone occurred once. This chain connects TRBV29-1 to TRBJ2-1; TRBD1 aligns across 7 bases. V was pared by 0 bases and J by 4 bases, with 12 bases of the junction left unmatched. Germline-derived CDR1 and CDR2 are SQVTM and ANQGSEA. The CDR3 length is 17 residues. CDR3 residues: CSVEDSSVSGGYNEQFF. The CDR3 region has the DNA TGCAGCGTTGAAGATAGTTCGGTGTCAGGGGGTTACAATGAGCAGTTCTTC.

V and J are TRBV11-2 and TRBJ1-1, with no clear D. V was pared by 2 bases and J by 4 bases, with 17 bases between. The CDR3 totals 16 residues. The germline CDR1 and CDR2 sequences are SGHAT and FQNNGV. In nucleotides, the CDR3 is TGTGCCAGCAGCTTATTGATGGGGAGCCCGGGCACTGAAGCTTTCTTT. It encodes CASSLLMGSPGTEAFF.

J is TRBJ2-7 and V is TRBV30; TRBD1 agrees at 12 bases. Per germline, CDR1 GTSNPN and CDR2 SVGIG (reference sequence). This CDR3 region has 15 residues. V lost 3 bases to trimming and J lost 6 bases; unmatched junction nucleotides: 9. The CDR3 nucleotides read TGTGCCTGGAGCGGGACAGGGGGCGTTCGGGGCGAGCAGTACTTC. Its translation is CAWSGTGGVRGEQYF.

The chain joins TRBV29-1 to TRBJ1-2, with TRBD1 matching 7 bases. The CDR3 is 15 amino acids. CDR1 and CDR2 (germline): SQVTM, ANQGSEA. V dropped 4 bases and J dropped 5; count of bases not matched to a gene: 13. CDR3 amino acids: CSVGRGRGAEYGYTF. The CDR3 coding sequence is TGCAGCGTTGGTAGGGGCAGGGGGGCGGAGTATGGCTACACCTTC. Full variable domain (rest looked up from reference TRBV29-1 and TRBJ1-2): SAVISQKPSRDICQRGTSLTIQCQVDSQVTMMFWYRQQPGQSLTLIATANQGSEATYESGFVIDKFPISRPNLTFSTLTVSNMSPEDSSIYLCSVGRGRGAEYGYTFGSGTRLTVV.

This chain joins TRBV2 and TRBJ1-2, with 7 bases that match TRBD1. V was pared by 0 bases and J by 4 bases, with 5 bases of the junction left unmatched. Looked up from germline, CDR1 is SNHLY and CDR2 is FYNNEI. CDR3 length equals 15 residues. The CDR3 sequence: CASSEAGRGTYGYTF. CDR3 nucleotides: TGTGCCAGCAGTGAAGCCGGCAGGGGGACCTATGGCTACACCTTC.